This T cell receptor (beta chain) emerged from a study of cytotoxic CD8 clonotypes in ibrutinib-treated CLL. Whole-study context: By median around 69 months, around twelve had progressed and around 14 stayed remitted; responses had been 2 complete and 24 partial.

Sequencing sought depths of 1 in 200,000 to 1 in 1 million T cells. The protocol was immunoSEQ multiplex PCR, while the TCRdb copy is restricted to in-frame clones and leaves out a portion. Here the sample spans 100,000 or so clones, 50% to 65% being singletons. V was pared by 8 bases and J by 6 bases, with 19 bases between. The CDR3 length is 14 residues. Germline V gene sequence: CDR1 KGHSH, CDR2 LQKENI. The sequence was collected from a human donor with chronic lymphocytic leukemia. The chain carries TRBV18 and TRBJ1-2, with no clear D. The sample was PBMCs, taken after 24 months of ibrutinib treatment. The CDR3 DNA sequence: TGTGCCAGCCGAATACCTGGAGGAAGGGATGGCTACACCTTC. Amino acid sequence: CASRIPGGRDGYTF.